The rows below give T cell receptor beta chains drawn from one sample of a study of T cells in Graves' hyperthyroidism and ophthalmopathy. Each CDR3 protein gets one entry after TCRdb re-called the multiplex PCR reads with MiXCR. Counted here are 450,000 to 600,000 distinct CDR3 sequences, 13% to 15% occurring once; the ten biggest clones make up approximately 15%. Sequenced material: blood. The receptors were sampled from a woman in her forties with Graves' hyperthyroidism. CDR3s leave out the opening cysteine and the closing phenylalanine or tryptophan. Each record gives: D gene, V gene, J gene, CDR3 protein. D genes are given only for firm matches.

>NA|TRBV7-8|TRBJ1-4
ASSPFHTNEKLF
>NA|TRBV5-1|TRBJ1-5
ASSLMADQPQH
>NA|TRBV9|TRBJ2-5
ASSTRGGSQETQY
>TRBD2|TRBV28|TRBJ2-7
ASSLILREGSYEQY
>NA|TRBV5-8|TRBJ2-3
ASSLPQSSTDTQY
>TRBD2|TRBV10-1|TRBJ2-1
ASSGSGTTNYNEQF
>TRBD2|TRBV6-5|TRBJ2-5
ASSYGTSGTQETQY
>TRBD2|TRBV11-2|TRBJ2-2
ASSLGGSRTGELF
>NA|TRBV7-9|TRBJ2-2
AGRGIGTGELF
>TRBD2|TRBV3-1|TRBJ2-1
ASSQELAGTSSYNEQF
>TRBD2|TRBV5-6|TRBJ2-1
ASSSPLGGRSNNEQF
>NA|TRBV20-1|TRBJ1-5
SVPTITGIQPQH
>TRBD2|TRBV5-1|TRBJ2-7
ASSLLLAGGDEQY
>TRBD2|TRBV30|TRBJ2-7
AWYPKVMGLASQRTKQY
>TRBD1|TRBV6-5|TRBJ1-4
ASSYGLETGGREKLF
>TRBD2|TRBV7-9|TRBJ2-7
ASSLDGGDYEQY
>NA|TRBV19|TRBJ1-6
ASSTREALALH
>TRBD1|TRBV3-1|TRBJ1-2
ASSQPGQGTYGYT
>NA|TRBV28|TRBJ2-7
ASSLRGGAGNEQY
>TRBD1|TRBV27|TRBJ1-1
ASSFYGTDEAF
>TRBD1|TRBV7-9|TRBJ2-6
ASFLRDSLHGANVLT
>NA|TRBV28|TRBJ1-5
ASSPTQRRAQH
>TRBD2|TRBV20-1|TRBJ2-7
SARDPLAGVEQY
>NA|TRBV30|TRBJ2-5
AWSVLGFQETQY
>TRBD1|TRBV27|TRBJ2-1
ASSLGQGYHNEQF
>NA|TRBV20-1|TRBJ2-2
SARLIDGGELF
>NA|TRBV28|TRBJ2-2
ASSPAANTGELF
>NA|TRBV7-2|TRBJ2-7
ASSFPGAKEQY
>TRBD1|TRBV12-3/TRBV12-4|TRBJ1-1
ASSSGDRRRGTEAF
>TRBD2|TRBV12-3/TRBV12-4|TRBJ2-1
ASSFTSGRDGVNEQF
>TRBD2|TRBV28|TRBJ2-7
ASRTSGRAADEQY
>TRBD1|TRBV5-1|TRBJ2-4
ASSLGVGTAKNIQY
>TRBD1|TRBV10-3|TRBJ1-5
AISGEQGEQPQH
>NA|TRBV7-3|TRBJ2-3
ASSALGQNTDTQY
>TRBD1|TRBV7-9|TRBJ2-7
ASSLATGELGEQY
>TRBD2|TRBV19|TRBJ2-3
ASSVSPTSGSADTQY
>NA|TRBV12-3/TRBV12-4|TRBJ1-2
ASSLRGADNYGYT
>NA|TRBV24-1|TRBJ2-3
ATSDFGIRGEGSKY
>NA|TRBV30|TRBJ1-1
AWSVRDKMNTEAF
>TRBD1|TRBV4-1|TRBJ2-1
ASSAQGTGEYEQF
>TRBD1|TRBV5-1|TRBJ1-2
ASSLEQGIDGYT
>TRBD2|TRBV11-2|TRBJ2-1
ASSPRTGTTYNEQF
>NA|TRBV11-2|TRBJ2-7
ASSRKVYGTSSYEQY
>TRBD2|TRBV20-1|TRBJ2-1
SPEREEYNEQF
>TRBD2|TRBV12-3/TRBV12-4|TRBJ2-3
ASSWDYRVTDTQY
>TRBD1|TRBV28|TRBJ1-1
ASSYTGVPEAF
>NA|TRBV3-1|TRBJ2-7
ASSLHTGTEQY
>NA|TRBV7-2|TRBJ2-4
ASSSPVLGNIQY
>NA|TRBV24-1|TRBJ2-2
ATSDPHGPSQGGELF
>NA|TRBV24-1|TRBJ2-3
ATSDPARAYTDTQY
>TRBD1|TRBV20-1|TRBJ2-1
SARPQGAYFNEQF
>TRBD2|TRBV19|TRBJ2-4
ASSILSGSGKNIQY
>NA|TRBV5-1|TRBJ2-3
ASSSGGLSTDTQY
>NA|TRBV12-3/TRBV12-4|TRBJ2-5
ASTRDWVETQY